What follows is one TCR beta chain and its context. This CDR3 is built from 16 residues. Trimming took 8 bases from V and 5 from J; bases not matched to a gene: 13. CDR1 and CDR2 from the germline V gene are SNHLY and FYNNEI. TCRdb's copy holds only in-frame clones and misses some; the assay was immunoSEQ multiplex PCR. The sample lists roughly 100,000 clones, 65% to 90% occurring once. The sample is drawn from a study of blood T cell repertoires in COVID-19. Overall study context: Some COVID-19 samples were acute and others convalescent; all came from the United States, Italy and Spain.

V and J are TRBV2 and TRBJ2-1; 9 nucleotides agree with TRBD1. The sequencing input was peripheral blood. The sequence derives from a man older than 75 with acute or convalescent COVID-19. The CDR3 DNA reads TGTGCCAGCCGTAGTAGGGGACAGGGATCCAACAATGAGCAGTTCTTC. Residues: CASRSRGQGSNNEQFF. Combining the CDR3 with reference TRBV2 and TRBJ2-1 gives the whole variable domain EPEVTQTPSHQVTQMGQEVILRCVPISNHLYFYWYRQILGQKVEFLVSFYNNEISEKSEIFDDQFSVERPDGSNFTLKIRSTKLEDSAMYFCASRSRGQGSNNEQFFGPGTRLTVL.